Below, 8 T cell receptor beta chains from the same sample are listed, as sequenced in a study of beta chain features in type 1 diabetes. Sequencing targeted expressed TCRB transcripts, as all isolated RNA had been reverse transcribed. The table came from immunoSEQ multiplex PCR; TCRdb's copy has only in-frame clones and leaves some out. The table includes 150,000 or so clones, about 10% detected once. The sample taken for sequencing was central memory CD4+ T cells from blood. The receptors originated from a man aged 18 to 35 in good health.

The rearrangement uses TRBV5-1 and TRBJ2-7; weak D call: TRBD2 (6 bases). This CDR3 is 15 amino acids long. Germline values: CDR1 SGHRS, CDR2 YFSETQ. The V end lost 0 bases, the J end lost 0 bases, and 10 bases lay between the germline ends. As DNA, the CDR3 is TGCGCCAGCAGCTTGGTACGGGGGTACTCCTACGAGCAGTACTTC. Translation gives CASSLVRGYSYEQYF.

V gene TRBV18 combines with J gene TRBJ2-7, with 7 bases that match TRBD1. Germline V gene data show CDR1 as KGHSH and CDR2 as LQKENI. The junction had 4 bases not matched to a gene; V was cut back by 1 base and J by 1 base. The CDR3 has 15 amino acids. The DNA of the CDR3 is TGTGCCAGCTCACCACTCCAACAGGGGTCCTACGAGCAGTACTTC. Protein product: CASSPLQQGSYEQYF.

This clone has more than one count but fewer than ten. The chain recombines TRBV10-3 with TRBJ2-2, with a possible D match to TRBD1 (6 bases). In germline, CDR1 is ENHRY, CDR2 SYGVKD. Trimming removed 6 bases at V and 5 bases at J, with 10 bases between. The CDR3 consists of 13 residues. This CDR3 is CAIREQGTGELFF. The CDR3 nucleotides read TGTGCCATCAGAGAACAGGGAACCGGGGAGCTGTTTTTT.

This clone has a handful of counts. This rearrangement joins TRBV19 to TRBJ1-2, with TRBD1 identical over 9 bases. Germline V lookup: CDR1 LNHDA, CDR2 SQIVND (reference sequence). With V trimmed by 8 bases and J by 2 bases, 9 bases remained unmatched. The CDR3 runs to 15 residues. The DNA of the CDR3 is TGTGCCAGTGGACCTGGGACAGGGTGGAACTATGGCTACACCTTC. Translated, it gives CASGPGTGWNYGYTF.

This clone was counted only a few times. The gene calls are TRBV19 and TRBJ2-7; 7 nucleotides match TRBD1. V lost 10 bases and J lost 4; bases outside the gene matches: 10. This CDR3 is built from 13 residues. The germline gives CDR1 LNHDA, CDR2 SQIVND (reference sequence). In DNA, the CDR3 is TGTGCCACGACAACGGGACAGATTTACGAGCAGTACTTC. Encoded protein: CATTTGQIYEQYF.

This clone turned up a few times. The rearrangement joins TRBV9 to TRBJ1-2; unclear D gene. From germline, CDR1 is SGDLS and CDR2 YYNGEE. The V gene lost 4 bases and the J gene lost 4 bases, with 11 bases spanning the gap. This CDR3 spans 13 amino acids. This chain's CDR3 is CASSSGPSYGYTF. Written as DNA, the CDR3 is TGTGCCAGCAGCTCAGGCCCTTCCTATGGCTACACCTTC.

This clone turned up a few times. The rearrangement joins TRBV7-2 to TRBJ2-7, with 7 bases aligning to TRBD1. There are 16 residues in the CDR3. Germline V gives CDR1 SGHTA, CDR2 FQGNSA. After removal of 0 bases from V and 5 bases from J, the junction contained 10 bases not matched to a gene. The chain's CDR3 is CASSLALRGTKDEQYF. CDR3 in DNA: TGTGCCAGCAGCTTAGCGCTCAGGGGGACGAAGGACGAGCAGTACTTC. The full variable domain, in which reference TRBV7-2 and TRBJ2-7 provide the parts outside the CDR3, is GAGVSQSPSNKVTEKGKDVELRCDPISGHTALYWYRQSLGQGLEFLIYFQGNSAPDKSGLPSDRFSAERTGGSVSTLTIQRTQQEDSAVYLCASSLALRGTKDEQYFGPGTRLTVT.

The CDR3 reads CASSPLTGANVLTF. In DNA, the CDR3 is TGTGCCAGCAGCCCCTTAACTGGGGCCAACGTCCTGACTTTC. The chain carries TRBV2 and TRBJ2-6; D is undetermined. Germline V gene data show CDR1 as SNHLY and CDR2 as FYNNEI. The CDR3 contains 14 residues. V lost 6 bases and J lost 2, with 8 bases in between.